This T cell receptor (beta chain) was retrieved from a study of PD-1 blockade in mismatch repair-deficient tumors. Across the whole study: Patients had approximately 13 mismatch repair-deficient cancer types, all previously treated and progressing.

Profiling relied on immunoSEQ multiplex PCR, and the TCRdb table lists in-frame clones only, not all of them. This sample has about 110,000 clones, with about 80% found just once. The CDR3 has 15 amino acids. Trimming removed 2 bases at V and 6 bases at J, with 15 bases between. Germline lookup yields CDR1 MNHNS and CDR2 SASEGT. Three pembrolizumab responders had their TCRs sequenced. This clonotype was obtained from an adult with mismatch repair-deficient cancer. The material sequenced was peripheral blood, taken roughly 13 months after starting pembrolizumab. This chain joins TRBV6-1 and TRBJ2-3; D call uncertain. CDR3 sequence reads: CASSESTYLGDTQYF. DNA for the CDR3: TGTGCCAGCAGTGAATCAACCTACCTGGGGGATACGCAGTATTTT.